A selection of T cell receptor beta chains follows, all from one sample in a study of T cells in Graves' hyperthyroidism and ophthalmopathy. One entry per CDR3 protein results from TCRdb running MiXCR on the multiplex PCR reads. The data contain about 380,000 distinct CDR3 sequences, roughly 18% of them singletons. What was sequenced was blood. These receptors originate from a man aged 18-30 years with Graves' ophthalmopathy. CDR3s leave out the opening cysteine and the closing phenylalanine or tryptophan. D genes are given only for firm matches.

TRBV11-2	TRBJ2-3	TRBD2	14	ASSARPGGSPDTQY
TRBV28	TRBJ2-1	TRBD1	12	ASSLSHRGNEQF
TRBV11-2	TRBJ1-2	NA	10	ASSLGGSSYT
TRBV29-1	TRBJ1-2	NA	10	SVPAREGGYT
TRBV20-1	TRBJ2-2	TRBD2	11	SAGGSNTGELF
TRBV3-1	TRBJ2-5	NA	11	ASSQGLAETQY
TRBV12-3/TRBV12-4	TRBJ1-5	NA	13	ASRRANNAGQPQH
TRBV9	TRBJ1-6	TRBD1	12	ASREVTGASPLH
TRBV20-1	TRBJ2-1	NA	12	SASAGKRGHEQF
TRBV7-9	TRBJ2-7	NA	12	ASSLENYREGQY
TRBV6-1	TRBJ1-2	NA	14	ASSLDKGPTNYGYT
TRBV15	TRBJ1-1	TRBD1	12	ATSRGTANTEAF
TRBV3-1	TRBJ1-2	TRBD1	13	ASSDGTDPTYGYT
TRBV13	TRBJ1-1	NA	12	ASGGGRVGTEAF
TRBV3-1	TRBJ1-2	NA	9	ASSHLQGYT
TRBV28	TRBJ2-3	NA	12	ASRYRQSTDTQY
TRBV3-1	TRBJ2-5	NA	12	ASSQKGRGETQY
TRBV6-5	TRBJ2-1	NA	14	ASSYSPGSLYNEQF
TRBV18	TRBJ1-5	NA	11	ASSRTISQPQH
TRBV15	TRBJ1-5	TRBD1	12	ATSRDRGDQPQH
TRBV5-6	TRBJ1-3	NA	14	ASSLGDPGGGNTIY
TRBV3-1	TRBJ1-2	TRBD1	14	ASSPRRTGRYYGYT
TRBV2	TRBJ2-1	TRBD1	14	ASKGYPGQGRDEQF
TRBV5-6	TRBJ1-2	NA	12	ASSFPWGGDGYT
TRBV11-2	TRBJ1-5	TRBD1	13	ASSFAGGADQPQH
TRBV4-1	TRBJ2-1	TRBD2	15	ASSLTPGLGEPNEQF
TRBV11-2	TRBJ1-2	NA	16	ASSASVGQKSPSRGYT
TRBV7-3	TRBJ2-3	TRBD1	12	ASSPGQATDTQY
TRBV18	TRBJ2-2	NA	13	ASSTRDGYTGELF
TRBV15	TRBJ2-1	TRBD2	16	ATSRDSASGGPYNEQF
TRBV4-1	TRBJ1-1	NA	13	ASRTGALMNTEAF
TRBV28	TRBJ2-1	NA	11	ASTSPADNEQF
TRBV12-3/TRBV12-4	TRBJ1-6	TRBD1	14	ASSPAGQGYNSPLH
TRBV28	TRBJ1-2	NA	12	ASSPGGNNYGYT
TRBV6-9	TRBJ1-5	NA	13	ASSYSYGSNQPQH
TRBV18	TRBJ1-5	NA	11	ASSRGESQPQH
TRBV6-1	TRBJ2-2	NA	13	ASSEEGTNTGELF
TRBV5-5	TRBJ1-2	NA	13	ASSLGVGTNYGYT
TRBV4-2	TRBJ2-3	NA	15	ASSQAYRDDYADTQY
TRBV5-1	TRBJ1-3	NA	12	AGSLSDSGNTIY
TRBV29-1	TRBJ2-1	NA	13	SAAVTGGAGGEQF
TRBV12-3/TRBV12-4	TRBJ2-7	NA	13	ASSPPRGAHYEQY